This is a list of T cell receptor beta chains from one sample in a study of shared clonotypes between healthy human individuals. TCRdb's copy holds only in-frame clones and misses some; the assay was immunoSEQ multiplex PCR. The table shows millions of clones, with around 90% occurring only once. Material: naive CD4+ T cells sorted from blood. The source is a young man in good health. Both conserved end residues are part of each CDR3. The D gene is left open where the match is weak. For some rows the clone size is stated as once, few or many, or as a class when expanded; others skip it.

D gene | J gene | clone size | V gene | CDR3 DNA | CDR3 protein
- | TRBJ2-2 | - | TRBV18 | TGTGCCAGCTCTCCCCAGGAGGCCACCGGGGAGCTGTTTTTT | CASSPQEATGELFF
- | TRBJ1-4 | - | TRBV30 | TGTGCCTGGAGTCGCGGGGATCGGGATGAAAAACTGTTTTTT | CAWSRGDRDEKLFF
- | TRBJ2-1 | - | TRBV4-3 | TGCGCCAGCAGCCAAGAGAGGGGGGCAGGCGAGCAGTTCTTC | CASSQERGAGEQFF
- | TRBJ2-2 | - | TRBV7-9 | TGTGCCAGCAGCTTGGCGGGCATGAACACCGGGGAGCTGTTTTTT | CASSLAGMNTGELFF
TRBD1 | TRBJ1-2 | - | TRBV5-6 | TGTGCCAGCAGCTTCACAGGGGGCTTCTATGGCTACACCTTC | CASSFTGGFYGYTF
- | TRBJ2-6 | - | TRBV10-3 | TGTGCCATTCACGACAGCTCTGGGGCCAACGTCCTGACTTTC | CAIHDSSGANVLTF
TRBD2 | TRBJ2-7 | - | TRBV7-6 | TGTGCCAGCAGCTTAGGAGGTGGGGCTAGCGGATCCTACGAGCAGTACTTC | CASSLGGGASGSYEQYF
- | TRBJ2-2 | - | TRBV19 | TGTGCCAGTAGTATAGGCGTCCTTATGGACACCGGGGAGCTGTTTTTT | CASSIGVLMDTGELFF
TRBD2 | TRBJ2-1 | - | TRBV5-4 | TGTGCCAGCAGCTCCTGGGGACTAGGGTTTTCCCAGTTCTTC | CASSSWGLGFSQFF
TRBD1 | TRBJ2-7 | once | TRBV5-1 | TGCGCCAGCAGCCTTCAGGGGGCCTACGAGCAGTACTTC | CASSLQGAYEQYF
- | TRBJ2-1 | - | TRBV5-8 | TGTGCCAGCAGTTTGGACACGAGCTCCTACAATGAGCAGTTCTTC | CASSLDTSSYNEQFF
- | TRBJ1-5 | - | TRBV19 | TGTGCCAGTAGTGGCAGCCTTGGGCCCCAGCATTTT | CASSGSLGPQHF
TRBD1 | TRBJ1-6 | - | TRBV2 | TGTGCCAGCAAAGACGGAGGGACAGGGGTGGTTTCACCCCTCCACTTT | CASKDGGTGVVSPLHF
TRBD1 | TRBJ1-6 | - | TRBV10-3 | TGTGCCATCAGCAACCCGGGACAGGGGGATTCACCCCTCCACTTT | CAISNPGQGDSPLHF
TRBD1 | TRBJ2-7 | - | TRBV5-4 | TGTGCCAGCAGCTCCGACAGGGGGCCATACGAGCAGTACTTC | CASSSDRGPYEQYF
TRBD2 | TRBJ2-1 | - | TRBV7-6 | TGTGCCAGCAGCTTAGCGCAAAGCGGGGGCAGTGAGCAGTTCTTC | CASSLAQSGGSEQFF
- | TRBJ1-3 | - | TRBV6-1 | TGTGCCAGCAGTGAGGGGACCTTAACGGGAAACACCATATATTTT | CASSEGTLTGNTIYF
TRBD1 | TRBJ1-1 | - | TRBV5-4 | TGTGCCAGCAGCTTCGGACAGGGGGCCGCTGAAGCTTTCTTT | CASSFGQGAAEAFF
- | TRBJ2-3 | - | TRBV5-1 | TGCGCCAGCAGCTTGGAGGCTTCCCGGACAGATACGCAGTATTTT | CASSLEASRTDTQYF
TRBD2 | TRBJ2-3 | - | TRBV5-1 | TGCGCCAGCAGCGCAAGACTAGCGGGAGCCACAGATACGCAGTATTTT | CASSARLAGATDTQYF
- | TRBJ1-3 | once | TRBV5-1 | TGCGCCAGCAGCTTGGCCGGCTGGGGAAACACCATATATTTT | CASSLAGWGNTIYF
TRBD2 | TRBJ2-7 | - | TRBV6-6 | TGTGCCAGCAGTCCCCCCGGGACTAGCGGGAGCGGGCGGCAGTACTTC | CASSPPGTSGSGRQYF
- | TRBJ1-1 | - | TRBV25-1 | TGTGCCAGCAGTGATCCCAGGAGTTTGAACACTGAAGCTTTCTTT | CASSDPRSLNTEAFF
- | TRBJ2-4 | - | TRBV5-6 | TGTGCCAGCAGCCCGAGGTGGGCAGGGTTAGCCAAAAACATTCAGTACTTC | CASSPRWAGLAKNIQYF
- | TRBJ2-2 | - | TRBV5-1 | TGCGCCAGCAGCTTGAGCACGTCGACCACCGGGGAGCTGTTTTTT | CASSLSTSTTGELFF
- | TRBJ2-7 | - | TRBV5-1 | TGCGCCAGCAGCTTGGCCTCGCTGGAGGACTACGAGCAGTACTTC | CASSLASLEDYEQYF
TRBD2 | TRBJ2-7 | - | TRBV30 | TGTGCCTGGAGTAGTCCCAGCGGGGGCTCCTACGAGCAGTACTTC | CAWSSPSGGSYEQYF
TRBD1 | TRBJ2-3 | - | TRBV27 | TGTGCCAGCAGTTTACGGGGGACAGGGGGAGATACGCAGTATTTT | CASSLRGTGGDTQYF